Included here is one T cell receptor beta chain sequence, with context. The antigen remains unidentified. The sample is drawn from a study of chemoradiotherapy in HPV16-positive cancers. About the research overall: Candidate HPV-specific T-cell clones and common TCR motifs came from functional assays in a couple of HPV16-positive patients. Study-level findings and limits: Candidate HPV-specific clones and E7-related TCR motifs grew in tumor during treatment. HPV-specific T cells were functionally defined from only a couple of HPV16-positive patients.

The V gene's germline CDR1 is WNHNN and CDR2 SYGVQD (reference sequence). The CDR3 length is 14 residues. Trimming stripped 5 bases from V and 3 bases from J, with 10 bases between. Only in-frame clones appear in the TCRdb table, and some are missing; sequencing was by immunoSEQ multiplex PCR. Of around 68,000 clones listed, almost 90% were seen once; the top ten hold roughly 4.2%. V is TRBV10-1 and J is TRBJ1-4; no firm D call. Sequenced here: blood, sampled from a patient who underwent chemoradiotherapy. This sequence originates from a human donor with HPV-associated anogenital cancer. Here the CDR3 reads CASSKGMSNEKLFF. The DNA of the CDR3 is TGCGCCAGCAGTAAAGGGATGTCTAATGAAAAACTGTTTTTT.